This T cell receptor (beta chain) was sequenced during a study of regulatory T cells in long-lasting Graves disease. Study context: Persistent Graves' disease required over 5 years of antithyroid drugs and positive TSH receptor antibodies.

Study-level results: Persistent cases of Graves' showed reduced TCR diversity relative to newly diagnosed patients. Clonotypes that were public and shared totalled around 2,700 in persistent patients versus roughly 1,000 in new patients.

The TCR beta library used iRepertoire HTBI primers with Arm-PCR amplification of CDR3. TCRdb processed the multiplex PCR reads anew with MiXCR; each CDR3 protein has one entry. The sample contains hundreds of thousands of distinct CDR3 sequences, around 30% of which appear only once. Germline V lookup: CDR1 MNHNS, CDR2 SASEGT. V gave up 6 bases and J gave up 2 bases, with 7 bases separating them. The CDR3 runs to 12 residues. Indicated time point: persistent/refractory GD, antithyroid drugs over 5 years with positive TRAb. PBMCs were the source of the RNA used for TCR sequencing. A volume of about 9 milliliters of peripheral blood was collected in EDTA tubes. Note on this clonotype: The antigen is unknown.

The chain couples TRBV6-1 to TRBJ1-2; no firm D call. This TCR was sampled from a female donor with Graves disease. Sequencing used peripheral blood mononuclear cells (PBMCs), obtained when the disease was refractory, from a patient treated with antithyroid drugs. The CDR3 DNA reads as TGTGCCAGCAGCGATCTAAACTATGGCTACACCTTC. This codes for CASSDLNYGYTF.